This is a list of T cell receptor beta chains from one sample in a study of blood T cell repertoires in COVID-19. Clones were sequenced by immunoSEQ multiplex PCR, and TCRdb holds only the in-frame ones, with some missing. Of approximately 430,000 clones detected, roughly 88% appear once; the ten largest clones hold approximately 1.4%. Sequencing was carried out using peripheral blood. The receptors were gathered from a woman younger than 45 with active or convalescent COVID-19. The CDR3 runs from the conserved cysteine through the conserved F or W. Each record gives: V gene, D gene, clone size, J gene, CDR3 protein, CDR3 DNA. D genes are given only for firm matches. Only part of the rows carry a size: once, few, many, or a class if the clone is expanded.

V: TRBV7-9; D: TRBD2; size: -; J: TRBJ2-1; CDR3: CATGTSGGYLVGQFF; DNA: TGTGCCACGGGGACTAGCGGGGGGTATTTAGTCGGGCAGTTCTTC
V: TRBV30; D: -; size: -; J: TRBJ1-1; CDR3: CAWRRQGSEAFF; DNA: TGTGCCTGGAGACGTCAGGGATCTGAAGCTTTCTTT
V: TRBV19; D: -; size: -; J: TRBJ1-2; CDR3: CASSTGFGYTF; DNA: TGTGCCAGTAGTACAGGATTTGGCTACACCTTC
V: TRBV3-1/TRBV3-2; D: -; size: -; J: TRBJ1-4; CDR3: CASSQNQLREKLFF; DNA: TGTGCCAGCAGCCAAAATCAGTTGAGGGAAAAACTGTTTTTT
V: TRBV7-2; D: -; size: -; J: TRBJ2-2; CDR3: CASSLSPGTVGELFF; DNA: TGTGCCAGCAGCTTAAGCCCCGGGACTGTTGGGGAGCTGTTTTTT
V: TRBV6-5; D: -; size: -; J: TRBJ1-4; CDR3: CASSLTPDTEKLFF; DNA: TGTGCCAGCAGTTTGACCCCGGACACCGAAAAACTGTTTTTT
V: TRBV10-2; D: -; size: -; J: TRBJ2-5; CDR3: CASASGVGTQYF; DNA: TGCGCCAGTGCGTCGGGGGTGGGGACCCAGTACTTC
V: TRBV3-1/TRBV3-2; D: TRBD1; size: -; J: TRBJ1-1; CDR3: CASSQPQDRVAEAFF; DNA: TGTGCCAGCAGCCAACCTCAAGACAGGGTCGCTGAAGCTTTCTTT
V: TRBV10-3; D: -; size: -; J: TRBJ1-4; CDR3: CAIRASGSNEKLFF; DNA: TGTGCCATCAGAGCGTCGGGTTCTAATGAAAAACTGTTTTTT
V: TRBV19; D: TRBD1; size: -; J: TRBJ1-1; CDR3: CASSRTGPTEAFF; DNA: TGTGCCAGTAGTCGGACAGGGCCCACTGAAGCTTTCTTT
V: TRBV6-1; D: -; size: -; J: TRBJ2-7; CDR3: CASSEDIYEQYF; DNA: TGTGCCAGCAGTGAAGACATATACGAGCAGTACTTC
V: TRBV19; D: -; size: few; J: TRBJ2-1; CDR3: CASSLEGGTYNEQFF; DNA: TGTGCCAGTAGTCTGGAGGGCGGCACCTACAATGAGCAGTTCTTC
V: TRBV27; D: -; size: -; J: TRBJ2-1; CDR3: CASSFWGDSSYNEQFF; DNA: TGTGCCAGCAGTTTCTGGGGGGATAGCTCCTACAATGAGCAGTTCTTC
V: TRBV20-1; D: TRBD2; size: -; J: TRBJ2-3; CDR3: CSASSLAGYYF; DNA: TGCAGTGCTAGTAGTCTAGCGGGGTACTATTTT
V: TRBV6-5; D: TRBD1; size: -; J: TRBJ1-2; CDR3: CASSPGTVDGYTF; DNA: TGTGCCAGCAGCCCCGGGACAGTCGATGGCTACACCTTC
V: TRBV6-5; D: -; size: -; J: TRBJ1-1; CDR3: CASSPPRQTFTEAFF; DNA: TGTGCCAGCAGTCCGCCGAGACAGACTTTCACTGAAGCTTTCTTT
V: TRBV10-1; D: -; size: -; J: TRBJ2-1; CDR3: CASSDPGRHNEQFF; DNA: TGCGCCAGCAGTGATCCGGGAAGGCACAATGAGCAGTTCTTC
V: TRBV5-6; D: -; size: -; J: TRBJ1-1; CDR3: CASSDDSTEAFF; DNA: TGTGCCAGCAGCGATGACAGCACTGAAGCTTTCTTT
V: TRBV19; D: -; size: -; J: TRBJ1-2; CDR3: CASSIRQANYGYTF; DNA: TGTGCCAGTAGTATAAGACAGGCTAACTATGGCTACACCTTC
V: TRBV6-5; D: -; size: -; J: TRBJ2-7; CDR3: CVTGRPSFYEQYF; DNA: TGTGTCACGGGCAGGCCTAGCTTCTACGAGCAGTACTTC
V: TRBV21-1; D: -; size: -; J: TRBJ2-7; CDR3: CASTGDTYEQYF; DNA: TGTGCCAGCACCGGGGACACCTACGAGCAGTACTTC
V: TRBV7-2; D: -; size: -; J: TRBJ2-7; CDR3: CASSSWTSSSYEQYF; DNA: TGTGCCAGCAGCTCGTGGACTTCGAGCTCCTACGAGCAGTACTTC
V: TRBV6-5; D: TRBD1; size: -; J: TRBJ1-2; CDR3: CASSYRGQANYGYTF; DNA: TGTGCCAGCAGTTACCGGGGACAGGCTAACTATGGCTACACCTTC
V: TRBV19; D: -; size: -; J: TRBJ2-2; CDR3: CASSLIVGGNTGELFF; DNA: TGTGCCAGTAGTTTAATCGTAGGGGGGAACACCGGGGAGCTGTTTTTT
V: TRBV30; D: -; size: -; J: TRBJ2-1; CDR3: CAWSVQITYNEQFF; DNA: TGTGCCTGGAGTGTACAAATCACCTACAATGAGCAGTTCTTC
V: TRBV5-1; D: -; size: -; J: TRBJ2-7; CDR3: CASSLRGGGYEQYF; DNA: TGCGCCAGCAGCTTGCGTGGCGGTGGTTACGAGCAGTACTTC
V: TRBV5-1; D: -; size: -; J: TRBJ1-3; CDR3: CASSLARENGNTIYF; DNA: TGCGCCAGCAGCTTGGCCCGCGAGAATGGAAACACCATATATTTT